What follows describes a single T cell receptor (beta chain). Its antigen is still unknown. The entry originates in a study of cytomegalovirus exposure and HLA in healthy donors. Study at large: It was reported in a later analysis that the same platform had been used for the approximately 110 validation repertoires as for the roughly 670 first-cohort repertoires. Whole-study findings and limits: Within the 130 or so validation repertoires, first-cohort TCR clusters tended to co-occur, according to a later analysis.

Clones were read by immunoSEQ multiplex PCR, and TCRdb kept only the in-frame ones, dropping some. Of 200,000 to 250,000 clones listed, approximately 88% are singletons. The donors were in the 120-subject validation cohort; that cohort was separate from the roughly 660-subject first cohort. Germline CDR1 SGHVS, CDR2 FQNEAQ. The CDR3 has 15 amino acids. With 1 base clipped from V and 6 bases from J, the junction kept 6 bases outside the gene matches. Material for sequencing was PBMCs. The chain combines TRBV7-8 with TRBJ2-7; 10 nucleotides agree with TRBD2. The clonotype comes from a woman in her 30s in good health and CMV-seropositive. CDR3 coding DNA: TGTGCCAGCAGCTTAGTCCTAGCGGGAGAGGCCGAGCAGTACTTC. It specifies CASSLVLAGEAEQYF.